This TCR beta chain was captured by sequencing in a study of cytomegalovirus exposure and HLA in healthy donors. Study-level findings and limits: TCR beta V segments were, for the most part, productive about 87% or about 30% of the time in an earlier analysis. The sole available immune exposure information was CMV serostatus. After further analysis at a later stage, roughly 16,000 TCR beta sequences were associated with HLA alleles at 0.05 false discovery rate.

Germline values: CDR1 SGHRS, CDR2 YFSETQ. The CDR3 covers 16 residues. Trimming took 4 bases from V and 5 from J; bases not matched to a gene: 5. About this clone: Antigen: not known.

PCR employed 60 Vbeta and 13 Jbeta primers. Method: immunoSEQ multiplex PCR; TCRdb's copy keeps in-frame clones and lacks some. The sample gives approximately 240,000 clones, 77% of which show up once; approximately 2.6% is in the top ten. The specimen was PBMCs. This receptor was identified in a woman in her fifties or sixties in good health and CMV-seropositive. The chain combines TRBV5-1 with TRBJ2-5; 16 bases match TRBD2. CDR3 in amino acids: CASSQGTSGREETQYF. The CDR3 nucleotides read TGCGCCAGCAGCCAAGGGACTAGCGGGAGGGAGGAGACCCAGTACTTC.